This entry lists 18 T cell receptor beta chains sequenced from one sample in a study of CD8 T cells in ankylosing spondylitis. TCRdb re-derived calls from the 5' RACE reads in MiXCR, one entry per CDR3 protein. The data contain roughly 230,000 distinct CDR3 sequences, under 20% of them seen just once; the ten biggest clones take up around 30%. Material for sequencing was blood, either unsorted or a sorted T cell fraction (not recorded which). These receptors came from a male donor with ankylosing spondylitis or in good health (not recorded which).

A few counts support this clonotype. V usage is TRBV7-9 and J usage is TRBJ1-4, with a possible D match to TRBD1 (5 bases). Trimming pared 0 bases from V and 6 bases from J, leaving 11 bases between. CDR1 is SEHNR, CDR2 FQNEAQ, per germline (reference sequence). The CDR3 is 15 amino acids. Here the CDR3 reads CASSLAGGADEKLFF. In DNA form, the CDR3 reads TGTGCCAGCAGCTTAGCGGGCGGGGCGGATGAAAAACTGTTTTTT. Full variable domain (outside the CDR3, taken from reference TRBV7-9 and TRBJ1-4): DTGVSQNPRHKITKRGQNVTFRCDPISEHNRLYWYRQTLGQGPEFLTYFQNEAQLEKSRLLSDRFSAERPKGSFSTLEIQRTEQGDSAMYLCASSLAGGADEKLFFGSGTQLSVL.

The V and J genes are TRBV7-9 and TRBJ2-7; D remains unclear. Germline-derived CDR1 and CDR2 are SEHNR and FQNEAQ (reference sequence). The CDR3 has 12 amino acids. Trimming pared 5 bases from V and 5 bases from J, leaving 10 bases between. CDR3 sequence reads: CASSLTYDEQYF. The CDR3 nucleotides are TGTGCCAGCAGCCTCACCTACGACGAGCAGTACTTC.

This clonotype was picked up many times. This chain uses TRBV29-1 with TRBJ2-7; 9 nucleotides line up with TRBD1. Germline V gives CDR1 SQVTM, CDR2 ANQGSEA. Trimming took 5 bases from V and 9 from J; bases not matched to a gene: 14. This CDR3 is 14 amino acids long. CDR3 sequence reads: CSVSRDLQGALQYF. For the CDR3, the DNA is TGCAGCGTTTCCCGAGACTTACAGGGGGCGCTGCAGTACTTC.

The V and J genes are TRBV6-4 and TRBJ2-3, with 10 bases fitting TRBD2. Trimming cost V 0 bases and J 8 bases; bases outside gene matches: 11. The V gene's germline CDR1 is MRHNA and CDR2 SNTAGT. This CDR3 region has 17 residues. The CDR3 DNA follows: TGTGCCAGCAGTGACTCGACAGCGGGAGGGTCCTTAGGTACGCAGTATTTT. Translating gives CASSDSTAGGSLGTQYF.

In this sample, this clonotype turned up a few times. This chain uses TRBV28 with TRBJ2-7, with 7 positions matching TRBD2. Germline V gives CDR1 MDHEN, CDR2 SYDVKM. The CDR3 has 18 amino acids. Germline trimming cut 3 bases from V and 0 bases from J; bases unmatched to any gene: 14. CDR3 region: CASSFSGTSSGDSYEQYF. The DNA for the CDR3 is TGTGCCAGCAGTTTTAGCGGTACTTCGAGCGGGGACTCCTACGAGCAGTACTTC.

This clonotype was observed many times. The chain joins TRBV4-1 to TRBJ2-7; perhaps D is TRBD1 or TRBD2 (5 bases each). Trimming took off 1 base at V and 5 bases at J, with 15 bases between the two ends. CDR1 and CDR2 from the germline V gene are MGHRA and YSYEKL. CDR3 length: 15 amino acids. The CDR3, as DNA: TGCGCCAGCAGCCAAGGTGTCCGGGACGGCGACGAGCAGTACTTC. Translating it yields CASSQGVRDGDEQYF.

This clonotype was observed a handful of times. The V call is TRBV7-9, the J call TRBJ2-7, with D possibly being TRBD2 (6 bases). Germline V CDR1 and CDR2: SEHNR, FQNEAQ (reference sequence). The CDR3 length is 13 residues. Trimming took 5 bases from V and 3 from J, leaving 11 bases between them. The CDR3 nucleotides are TGTGCCAGCAGCCGGACGGACTACTACGAGCAGTACTTC. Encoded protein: CASSRTDYYEQYF.

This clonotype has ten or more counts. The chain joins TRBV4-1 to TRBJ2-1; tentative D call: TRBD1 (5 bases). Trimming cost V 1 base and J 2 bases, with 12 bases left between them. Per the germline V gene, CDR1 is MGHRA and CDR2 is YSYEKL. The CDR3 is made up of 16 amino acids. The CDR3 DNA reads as TGCGCCAGCAGCCAAGGGGGCTATCTTACCTACAATGAGCAGTTCTTC. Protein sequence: CASSQGGYLTYNEQFF.

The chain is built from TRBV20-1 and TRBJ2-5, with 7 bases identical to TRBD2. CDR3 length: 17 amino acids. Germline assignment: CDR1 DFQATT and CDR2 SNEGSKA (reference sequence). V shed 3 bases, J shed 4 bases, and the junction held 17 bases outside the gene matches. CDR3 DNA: TGCAGTGCTAGGGTGTGGAGTTTGCGGGAGACCCCAGAGACCCAGTACTTC. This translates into CSARVWSLRETPETQYF.

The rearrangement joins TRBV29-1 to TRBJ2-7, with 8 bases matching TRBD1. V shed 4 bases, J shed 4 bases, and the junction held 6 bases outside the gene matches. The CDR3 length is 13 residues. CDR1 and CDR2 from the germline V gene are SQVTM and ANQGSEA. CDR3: CSVVGDRRYEQYF. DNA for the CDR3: TGCAGCGTTGTAGGGGACAGGCGATACGAGCAGTACTTC.

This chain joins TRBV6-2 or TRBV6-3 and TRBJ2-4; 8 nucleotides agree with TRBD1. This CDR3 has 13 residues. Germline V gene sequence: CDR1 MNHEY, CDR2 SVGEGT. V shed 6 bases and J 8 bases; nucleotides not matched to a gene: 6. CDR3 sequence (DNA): TGTGCCAGCAGGACGGACAGGGTCGACATTCAGTACTTC. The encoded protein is CASRTDRVDIQYF.

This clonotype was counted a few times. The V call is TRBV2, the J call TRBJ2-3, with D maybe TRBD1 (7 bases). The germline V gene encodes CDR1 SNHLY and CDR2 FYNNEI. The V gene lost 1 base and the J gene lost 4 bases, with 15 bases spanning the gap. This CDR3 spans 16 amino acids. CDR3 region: CASSEVGRGDADTQYF. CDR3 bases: TGTGCCAGCAGTGAAGTTGGCAGGGGGGACGCAGATACGCAGTATTTT.

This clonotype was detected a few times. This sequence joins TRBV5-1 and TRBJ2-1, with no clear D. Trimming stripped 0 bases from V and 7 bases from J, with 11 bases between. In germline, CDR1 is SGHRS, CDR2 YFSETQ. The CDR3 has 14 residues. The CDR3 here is CASSLVVGMNEQFF. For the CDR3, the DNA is TGCGCCAGCAGCTTGGTAGTGGGTATGAATGAGCAGTTCTTC.

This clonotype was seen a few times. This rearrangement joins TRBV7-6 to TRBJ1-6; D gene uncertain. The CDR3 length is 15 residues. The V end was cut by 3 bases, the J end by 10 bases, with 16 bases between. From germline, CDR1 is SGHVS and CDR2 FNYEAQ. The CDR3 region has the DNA TGTGCCAGCAGCTTCACAGTGGATCTCGGATCACCCCTCCACTTT. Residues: CASSFTVDLGSPLHF.

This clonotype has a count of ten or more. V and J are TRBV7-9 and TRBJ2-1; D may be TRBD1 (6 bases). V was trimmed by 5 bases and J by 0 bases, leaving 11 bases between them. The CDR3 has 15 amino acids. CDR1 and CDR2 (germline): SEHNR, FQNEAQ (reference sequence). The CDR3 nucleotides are TGTGCCAGCAGCACTTTGGACAGCTCCTACAATGAGCAGTTCTTC. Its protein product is CASSTLDSSYNEQFF.

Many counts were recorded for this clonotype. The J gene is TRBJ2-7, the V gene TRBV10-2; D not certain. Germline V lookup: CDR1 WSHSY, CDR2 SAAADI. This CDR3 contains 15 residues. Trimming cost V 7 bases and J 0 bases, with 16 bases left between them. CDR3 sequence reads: CASNNAVANSYEQYF. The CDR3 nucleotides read TGCGCCAGCAACAACGCGGTGGCTAACTCCTACGAGCAGTACTTC.

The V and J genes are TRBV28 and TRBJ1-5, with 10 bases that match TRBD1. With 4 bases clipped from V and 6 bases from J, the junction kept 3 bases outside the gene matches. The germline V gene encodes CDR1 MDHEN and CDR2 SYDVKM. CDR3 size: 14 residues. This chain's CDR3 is CASSSTGGIQPQHF. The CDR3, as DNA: TGTGCCAGCAGTTCGACAGGGGGCATTCAGCCCCAGCATTTT.

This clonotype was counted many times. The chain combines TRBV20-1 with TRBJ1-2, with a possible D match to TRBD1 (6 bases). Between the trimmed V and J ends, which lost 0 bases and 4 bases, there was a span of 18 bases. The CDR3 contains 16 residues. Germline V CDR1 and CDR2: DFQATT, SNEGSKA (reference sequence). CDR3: CSAREGAYLGLYGYTF. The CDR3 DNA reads TGCAGTGCTAGAGAGGGGGCATATTTGGGGCTCTATGGCTACACCTTC.